This T cell receptor (beta chain) was retrieved from a study of early T cells in non-severe SARS-CoV-2 infection. Unique molecular identifiers tagged individual cDNA molecules. Each CDR3 protein gets one entry after TCRdb re-called the 5' RACE reads with MiXCR. The data hold 85,000 to 95,000 distinct CDR3 sequences, with around 15% observed a single time. This clonotype has only a few counts. This CDR3 is 15 amino acids long. The germline V gene has CDR1 LGHDT and CDR2 YNNKEL (reference sequence). Trimming took 0 bases from V and 5 from J, leaving 11 bases between them. This chain uses TRBV3-1 with TRBJ1-5; D remains unclear. This receptor was taken from an adult who was a healthcare worker with PCR-confirmed SARS-CoV-2 infection or an uninfected control (not recorded which). The specimen sequenced was whole blood. CDR3 coding DNA: TGTGCCAGCAGCCAAGATAGGGCGGAACATCAGCCCCAGCATTTT. Encoded protein: CASSQDRAEHQPQHF.